This TCR beta chain was observed in a study of PD-1 blockade in classical Hodgkin lymphoma (dated by TCRdb to about 2020). In the study overall: Nivolumab dosing was 3 mg/kg intravenously every 2 weeks, continuing until either disease progression or unacceptable toxicity. To define a peripheral blood immune signature of response to PD-1 blockade in classical Hodgkin lymphoma, the study combined TCR beta sequencing with CyTOF. Findings and caveats that apply to the study as a whole: Only a single clinical trial cohort was studied, and what caused the repertoire differences, possibly disease activity or prior therapy, remained undefined. CD4+ but not CD8+ TCR diversity rose significantly by C4D1 (p=0.0027 vs p=0.16), most apparent in complete responders (p=0.02). Diversity was lower in patients who began nivolumab less than 1 year after ASCT, so these patients were left out of later analyses to avoid confounding by immune reconstitution. Trial patients achieving complete response had baseline diversity similar to newly diagnosed patients, whereas partial responders and progressors had significantly lower diversity. Baseline TCR diversity was reported to be lower in newly diagnosed patients than in healthy donors and to be lower still in relapsed/refractory patients.

The Qiagen DNeasy kit was used to extract genomic DNA from unsorted PBMCs and from the negatively selected CD4+ and CD8+ fractions. Using primers that anneal to V and J segments, immunoSEQ multiplex PCR amplified the TCR beta CDR3 regions. A synthetic immune receptor repertoire was used to minimize amplification bias, and remaining bias was computationally removed after sequencing. On the authors' methods: Repertoire diversity was quantified as the Shannon entropy index using custom Python scripts. The unsorted, CD4+ and CD8+ repertoires were each analyzed separately, with the exception of combined analyses, where CD4+ and CD8+ sequences were merged in silico. A clone was considered expanded if an increase in frequency of at least 2-fold after treatment relative to C1D1 was found, and a pseudocount of 0.5 was applied to clones undetected at baseline. Singleton clones were defined as clones with 0 or 1 copy at C1D1, and non-singleton clones were defined as clones with 2 or more copies. Clones expanded in unsorted samples were annotated as CD4+, CD8+ or unknown by matching protein sequences in sorted samples from the same patient. Wilcoxon tests were applied to paired samples to test diversity changes from C1D1 to C4D1. What TCRdb holds here is the immuneACCESS table cut down to in-frame rearrangements. Part of the clones is not present; checked against another copy, under half of the missing clones reflect an unresolved V gene, and the others are unexplained. The V and J calls and clone size come from that table; D and trimming were worked out from the DNA. Across this sample there are fewer than 10,000 clones, with around four fifths seen only once. Jointly, the top ten make up approximately 47% of the sample.

This clone occurred once. No antigen is known for it. One base away there is no much larger clone; base qualities are not given. Germline trimming: 5 bases from V, 7 bases from J; junction bases outside gene matches: 7. The germline V gene specifies SGHNT as CDR1 and YENEEA as CDR2. The CDR3 runs 14 residues from the cysteine to the phenylalanine. Only the CDR3 DNA stays, 42 bases, in frame from base 1. The sample's time point label is to be understood as: cycle 4 day 1 (C4D1), after six to seven weeks of nivolumab. Relapse after autologous stem cell transplantation had occurred in all trial patients, and cohorts A, B and C were distinguished by prior brentuximab vedotin exposure. A total of around 59 patients with relapsed/refractory classical Hodgkin lymphoma made up the trial cohort, and each patient's best overall response was complete response, partial response or progressive disease. Trial patients were treated with single-agent nivolumab in the multi-cohort phase II CheckMate 205 trial. An independent review committee assessed best overall response by applying the 2007 International Working Group response criteria. Trial PBMCs were obtained immediately prior to nivolumab initiation (C1D1) and on therapy at cycle 2 day 1 and cycle 4 day 1. Peripheral blood was collected in 8 mL Vacutainer Cell Preparation Tubes, from which PBMCs were isolated by centrifugation and then cryopreserved.

The V and J segments used are TRBV11-3 and TRBJ2-1; 8 bases in the middle match TRBD1. The sequenced sample was peripheral blood mononuclear cells (PBMCs), obtained before the fourth cycle of nivolumab. The TCR sequence derives from a human donor with classical Hodgkin lymphoma. CDR3 reads: CASSRTGFENEQFF. The bases are TGTGCCAGCAGCCGGACAGGGTTTGAGAATGAGCAGTTCTTC.